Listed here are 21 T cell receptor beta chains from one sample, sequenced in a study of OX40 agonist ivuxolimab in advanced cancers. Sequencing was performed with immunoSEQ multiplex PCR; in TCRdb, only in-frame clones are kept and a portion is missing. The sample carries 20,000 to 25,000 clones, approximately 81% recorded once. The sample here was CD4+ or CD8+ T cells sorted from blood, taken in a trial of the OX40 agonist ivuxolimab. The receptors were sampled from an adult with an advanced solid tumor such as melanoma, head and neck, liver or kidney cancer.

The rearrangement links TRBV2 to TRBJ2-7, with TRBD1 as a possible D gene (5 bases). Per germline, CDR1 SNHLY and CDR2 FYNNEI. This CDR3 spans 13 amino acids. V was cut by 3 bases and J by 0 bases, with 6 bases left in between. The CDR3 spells CASSDQGSYEQYF. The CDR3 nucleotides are TGTGCCAGCAGTGACCAGGGCTCCTACGAGCAGTACTTC. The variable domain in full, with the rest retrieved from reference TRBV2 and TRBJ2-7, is EPEVTQTPSHQVTQMGQEVILRCVPISNHLYFYWYRQILGQKVEFLVSFYNNEISEKSEIFDDQFSVERPDGSNFTLKIRSTKLEDSAMYFCASSDQGSYEQYFGPGTRLTVT.

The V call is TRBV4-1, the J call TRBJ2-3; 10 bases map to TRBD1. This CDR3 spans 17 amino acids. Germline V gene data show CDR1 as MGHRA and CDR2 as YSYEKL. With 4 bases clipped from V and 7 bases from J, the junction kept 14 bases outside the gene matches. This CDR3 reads CASSLGTGDPSFHTQYF. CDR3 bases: TGCGCCAGCAGCCTCGGGACAGGGGATCCCTCTTTTCATACGCAGTATTTT.

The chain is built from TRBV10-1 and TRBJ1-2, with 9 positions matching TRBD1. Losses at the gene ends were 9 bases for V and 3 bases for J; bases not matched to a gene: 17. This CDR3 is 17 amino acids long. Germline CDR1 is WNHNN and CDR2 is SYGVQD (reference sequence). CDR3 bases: TGCGCCAGGGAAGCTCCGGGACAGGGCAGTGGTTACTATGGCTACACCTTC. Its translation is CAREAPGQGSGYYGYTF.

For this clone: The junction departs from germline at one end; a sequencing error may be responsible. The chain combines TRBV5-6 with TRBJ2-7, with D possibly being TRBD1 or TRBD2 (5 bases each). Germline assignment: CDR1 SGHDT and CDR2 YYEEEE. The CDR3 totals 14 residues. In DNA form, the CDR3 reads TGTGCCAGCAGCTACCGGGACCGCTCCAACGAGCAGTACTTC. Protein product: CASSYRDRSNEQYF.

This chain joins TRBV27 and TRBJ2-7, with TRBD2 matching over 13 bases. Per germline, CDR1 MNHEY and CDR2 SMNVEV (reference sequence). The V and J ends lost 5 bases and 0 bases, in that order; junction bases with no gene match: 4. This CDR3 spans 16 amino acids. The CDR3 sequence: CASSPGTSGISYEQYF. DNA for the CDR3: TGTGCCAGCAGTCCCGGGACTAGCGGGATCTCCTACGAGCAGTACTTC.

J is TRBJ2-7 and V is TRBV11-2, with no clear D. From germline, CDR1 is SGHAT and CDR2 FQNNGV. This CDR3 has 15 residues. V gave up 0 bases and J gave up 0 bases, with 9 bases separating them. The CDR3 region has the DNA TGTGCCAGCAGCTTAGATGGCTCAAGCTCCTACGAGCAGTACTTC. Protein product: CASSLDGSSSYEQYF.

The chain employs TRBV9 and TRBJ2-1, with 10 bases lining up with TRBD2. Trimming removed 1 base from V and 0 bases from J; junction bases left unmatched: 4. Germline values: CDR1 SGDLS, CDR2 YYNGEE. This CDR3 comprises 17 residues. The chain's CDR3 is CASSVNSGRSSYNEQFF. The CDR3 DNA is TGTGCCAGCAGCGTAAATAGCGGGAGGAGCTCCTACAATGAGCAGTTCTTC.

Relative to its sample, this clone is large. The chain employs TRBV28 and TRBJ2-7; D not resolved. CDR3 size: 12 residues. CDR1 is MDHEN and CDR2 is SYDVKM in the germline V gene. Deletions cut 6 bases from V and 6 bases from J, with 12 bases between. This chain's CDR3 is CASSQTSFEQYF. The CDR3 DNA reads TGTGCCAGCAGCCAGACTTCTTTCGAGCAGTACTTC.

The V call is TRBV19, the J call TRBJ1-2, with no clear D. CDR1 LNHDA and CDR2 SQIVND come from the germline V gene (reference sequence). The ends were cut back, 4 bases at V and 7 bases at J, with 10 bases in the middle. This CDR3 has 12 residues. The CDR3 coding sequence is TGTGCCAGTAGTACCAATTGGGGTGGCTACACCTTC. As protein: CASSTNWGGYTF.

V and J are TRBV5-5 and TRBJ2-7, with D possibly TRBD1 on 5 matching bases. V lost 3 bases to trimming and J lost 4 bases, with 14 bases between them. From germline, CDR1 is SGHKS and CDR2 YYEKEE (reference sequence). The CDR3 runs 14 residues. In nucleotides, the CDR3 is TGTGCCAGCAGCTCCTTAGGGGTTTCGTACGAGCAGTACTTC. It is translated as CASSSLGVSYEQYF.

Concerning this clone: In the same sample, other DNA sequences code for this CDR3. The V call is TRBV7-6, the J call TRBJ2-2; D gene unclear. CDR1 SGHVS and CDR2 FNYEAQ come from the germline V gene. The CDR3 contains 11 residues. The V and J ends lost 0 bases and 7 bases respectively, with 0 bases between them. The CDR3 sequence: CASSLAGELFF. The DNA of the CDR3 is TGTGCCAGCAGCTTAGCCGGGGAGCTGTTTTTT.

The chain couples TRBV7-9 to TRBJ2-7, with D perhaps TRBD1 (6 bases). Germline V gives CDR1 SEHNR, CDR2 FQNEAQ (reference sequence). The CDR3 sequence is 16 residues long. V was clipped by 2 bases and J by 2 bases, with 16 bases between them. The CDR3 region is CASSLPVQGFAYEQYF. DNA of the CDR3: TGTGCCAGCAGCTTACCAGTACAGGGTTTTGCCTACGAGCAGTACTTC. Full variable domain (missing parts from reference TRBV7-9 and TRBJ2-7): DTGVSQNPRHKITKRGQNVTFRCDPISEHNRLYWYRQTLGQGPEFLTYFQNEAQLEKSRLLSDRFSAERPKGSFSTLEIQRTEQGDSAMYLCASSLPVQGFAYEQYFGPGTRLTVT.

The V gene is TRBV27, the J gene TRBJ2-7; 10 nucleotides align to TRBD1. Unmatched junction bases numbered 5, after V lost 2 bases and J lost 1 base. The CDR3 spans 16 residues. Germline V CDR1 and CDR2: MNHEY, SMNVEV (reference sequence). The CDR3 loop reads CASSLRDRGPSYEQYF. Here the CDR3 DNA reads TGTGCCAGCAGTTTAAGGGACAGGGGCCCTTCCTACGAGCAGTACTTC.

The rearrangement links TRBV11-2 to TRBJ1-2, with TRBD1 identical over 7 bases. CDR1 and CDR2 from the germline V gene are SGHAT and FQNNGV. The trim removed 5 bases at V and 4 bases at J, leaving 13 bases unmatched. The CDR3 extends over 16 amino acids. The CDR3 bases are TGTGCCAGCAGCCCAGGGGCGGCAGGGGGAATCTATGGCTACACCTTC. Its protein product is CASSPGAAGGIYGYTF.

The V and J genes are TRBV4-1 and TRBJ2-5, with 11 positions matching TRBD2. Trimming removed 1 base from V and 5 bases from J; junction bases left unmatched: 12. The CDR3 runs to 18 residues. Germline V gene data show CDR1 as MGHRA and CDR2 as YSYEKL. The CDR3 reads CASSQAPSLAGGGETQYF. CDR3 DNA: TGCGCCAGCAGCCAAGCCCCGAGTCTAGCGGGAGGAGGGGAGACCCAGTACTTC.

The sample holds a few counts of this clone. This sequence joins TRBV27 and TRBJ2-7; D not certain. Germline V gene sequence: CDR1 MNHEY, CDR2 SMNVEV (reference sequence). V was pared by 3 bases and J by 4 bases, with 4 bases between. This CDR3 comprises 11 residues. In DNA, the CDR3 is TGTGCCAGCAGTTTGGGGTACGAGCAGTACTTC. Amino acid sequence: CASSLGYEQYF.

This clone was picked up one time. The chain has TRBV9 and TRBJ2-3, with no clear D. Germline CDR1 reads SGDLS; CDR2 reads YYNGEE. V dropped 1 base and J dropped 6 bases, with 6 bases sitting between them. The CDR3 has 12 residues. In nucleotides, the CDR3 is TGTGCCAGCAGCGTAATAGCCGATACGCAGTATTTT. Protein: CASSVIADTQYF.

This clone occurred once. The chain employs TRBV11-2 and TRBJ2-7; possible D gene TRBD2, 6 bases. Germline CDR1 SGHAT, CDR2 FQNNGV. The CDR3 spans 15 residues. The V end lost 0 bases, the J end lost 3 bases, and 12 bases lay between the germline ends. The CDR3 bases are TGTGCCAGCAGCTTAGATTCCACCGGGGGCTACGAGCAGTACTTC. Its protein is CASSLDSTGGYEQYF.

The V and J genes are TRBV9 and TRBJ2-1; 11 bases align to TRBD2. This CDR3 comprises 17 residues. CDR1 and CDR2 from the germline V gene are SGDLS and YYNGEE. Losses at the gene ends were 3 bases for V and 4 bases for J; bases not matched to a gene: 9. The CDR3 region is CASSDTSGGHPYNEQFF. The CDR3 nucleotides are TGTGCCAGCAGCGATACTAGCGGGGGTCACCCTTACAATGAGCAGTTCTTC.

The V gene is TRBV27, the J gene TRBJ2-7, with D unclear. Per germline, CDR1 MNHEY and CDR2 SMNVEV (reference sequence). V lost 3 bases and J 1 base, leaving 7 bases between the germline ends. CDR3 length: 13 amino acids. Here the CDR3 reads CASSFRRSYEQYF. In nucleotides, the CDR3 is TGTGCCAGCAGTTTTAGACGATCCTACGAGCAGTACTTC.

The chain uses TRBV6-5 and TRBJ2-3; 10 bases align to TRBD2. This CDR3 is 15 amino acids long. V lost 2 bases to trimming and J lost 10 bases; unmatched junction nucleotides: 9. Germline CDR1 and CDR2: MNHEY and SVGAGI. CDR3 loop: CASSYDRLAGASQYF. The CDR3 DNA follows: TGTGCCAGCAGTTACGATCGGCTAGCGGGAGCATCGCAGTATTTT.